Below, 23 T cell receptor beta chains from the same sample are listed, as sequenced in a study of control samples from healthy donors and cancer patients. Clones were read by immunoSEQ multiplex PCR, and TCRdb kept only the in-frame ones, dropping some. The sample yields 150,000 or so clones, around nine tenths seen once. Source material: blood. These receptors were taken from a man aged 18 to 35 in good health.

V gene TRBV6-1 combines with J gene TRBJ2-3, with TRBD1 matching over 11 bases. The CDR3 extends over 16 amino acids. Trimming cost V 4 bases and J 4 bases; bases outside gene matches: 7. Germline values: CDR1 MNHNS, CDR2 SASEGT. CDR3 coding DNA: TGTGCCAGCAGTGTCCGGGACAGGGGGTTCGCAGATACGCAGTATTTT. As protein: CASSVRDRGFADTQYF.

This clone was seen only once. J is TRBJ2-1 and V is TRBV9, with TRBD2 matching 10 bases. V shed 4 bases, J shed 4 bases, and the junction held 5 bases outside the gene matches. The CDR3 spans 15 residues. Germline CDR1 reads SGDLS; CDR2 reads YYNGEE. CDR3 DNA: TGTGCCAGCAGCCAGACTAGCGGGCTTTACAATGAGCAGTTCTTC. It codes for CASSQTSGLYNEQFF.

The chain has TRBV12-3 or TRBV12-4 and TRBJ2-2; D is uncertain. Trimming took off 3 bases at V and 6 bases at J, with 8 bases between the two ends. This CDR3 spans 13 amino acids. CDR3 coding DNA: TGTGCCAGCAGTTTTGTCTCCCCCGGGGAGCTGTTTTTT. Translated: CASSFVSPGELFF.

CDR3 in DNA: TGTGCCAGCAGTTTATCCCCCTACGGGGGTACGAACACTGAAGCTTTCTTT. This gives the protein CASSLSPYGGTNTEAFF. This chain uses TRBV28 with TRBJ1-1; weak D call: TRBD1 (5 bases). V lost 1 base and J lost 1, with 16 bases in between. CDR1 MDHEN and CDR2 SYDVKM come from the germline V gene. The CDR3 runs to 17 residues.

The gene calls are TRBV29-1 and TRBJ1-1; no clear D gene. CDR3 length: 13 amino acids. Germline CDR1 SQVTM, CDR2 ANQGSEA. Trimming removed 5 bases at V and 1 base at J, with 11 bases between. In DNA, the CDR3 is TGCAGCGTTTCGTGGACGGGGAACACTGAAGCTTTCTTT. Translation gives CSVSWTGNTEAFF.

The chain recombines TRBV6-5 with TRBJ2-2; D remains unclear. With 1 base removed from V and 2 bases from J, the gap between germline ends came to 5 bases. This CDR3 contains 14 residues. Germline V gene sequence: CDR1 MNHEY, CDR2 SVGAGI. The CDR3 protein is CASSYYANTGELFF. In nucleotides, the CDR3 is TGTGCCAGCAGTTACTATGCTAACACCGGGGAGCTGTTTTTT.

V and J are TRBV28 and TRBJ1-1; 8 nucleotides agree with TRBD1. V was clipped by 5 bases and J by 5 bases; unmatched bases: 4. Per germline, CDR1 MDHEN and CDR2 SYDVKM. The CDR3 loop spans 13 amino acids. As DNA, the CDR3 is TGTGCCAGCAGTACCCGACAGGGGACTGAAGCTTTCTTT. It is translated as CASSTRQGTEAFF.

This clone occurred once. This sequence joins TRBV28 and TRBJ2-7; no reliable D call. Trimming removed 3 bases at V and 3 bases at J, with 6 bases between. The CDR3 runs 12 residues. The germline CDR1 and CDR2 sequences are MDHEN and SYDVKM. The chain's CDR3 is CASSLNGYEQYF. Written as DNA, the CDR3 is TGTGCCAGCAGTTTGAACGGCTACGAGCAGTACTTC.

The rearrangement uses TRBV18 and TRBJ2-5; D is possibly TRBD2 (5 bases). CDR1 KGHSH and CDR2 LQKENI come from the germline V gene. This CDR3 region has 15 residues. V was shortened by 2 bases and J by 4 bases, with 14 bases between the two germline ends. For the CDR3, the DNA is TGTGCCAGCTCACCAGGGCGGAATCGGGGAGAGACCCAGTACTTC. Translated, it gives CASSPGRNRGETQYF.

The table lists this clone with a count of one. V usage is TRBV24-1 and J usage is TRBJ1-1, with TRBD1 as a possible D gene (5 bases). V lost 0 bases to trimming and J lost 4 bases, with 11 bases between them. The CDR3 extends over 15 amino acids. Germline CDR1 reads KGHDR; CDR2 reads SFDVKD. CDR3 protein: CATSDLRGGSTEAFF. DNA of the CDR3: TGTGCCACCAGTGATTTGCGGGGGGGTAGCACTGAAGCTTTCTTT.

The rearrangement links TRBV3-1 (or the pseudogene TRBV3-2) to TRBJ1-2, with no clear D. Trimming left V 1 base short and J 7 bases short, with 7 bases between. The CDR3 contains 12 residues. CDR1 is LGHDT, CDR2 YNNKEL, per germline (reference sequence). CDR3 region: CASSQVRFGYTF. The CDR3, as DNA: TGTGCCAGCAGCCAAGTCCGTTTTGGCTACACCTTC.

CDR3 DNA: TGTGCCAGCAGCTTAGACAGGTCCAATCAGCCCCAGCATTTT. It yields the protein CASSLDRSNQPQHF. The chain is built from TRBV5-4 and TRBJ1-5, with D perhaps TRBD1 (6 bases). V dropped 2 bases and J dropped 3 bases, with 9 bases sitting between them. CDR1 is SGHNT, CDR2 YYREEE, per germline (reference sequence). The CDR3 runs to 14 residues.

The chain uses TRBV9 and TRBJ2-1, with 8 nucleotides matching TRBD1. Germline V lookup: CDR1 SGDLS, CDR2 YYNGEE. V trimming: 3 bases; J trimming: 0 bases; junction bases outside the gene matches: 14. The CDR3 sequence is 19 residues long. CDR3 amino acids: CASSGRQGFQLSSYNEQFF. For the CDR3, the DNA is TGTGCCAGCAGCGGCCGACAGGGGTTTCAACTAAGCTCCTACAATGAGCAGTTCTTC.

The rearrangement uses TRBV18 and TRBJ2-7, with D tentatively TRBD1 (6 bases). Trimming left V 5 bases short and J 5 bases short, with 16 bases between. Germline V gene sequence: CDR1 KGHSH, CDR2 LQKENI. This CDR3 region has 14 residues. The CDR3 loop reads CASSATGTGNEQYF. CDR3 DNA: TGTGCCAGCTCAGCCACAGGGACGGGCAACGAGCAGTACTTC.

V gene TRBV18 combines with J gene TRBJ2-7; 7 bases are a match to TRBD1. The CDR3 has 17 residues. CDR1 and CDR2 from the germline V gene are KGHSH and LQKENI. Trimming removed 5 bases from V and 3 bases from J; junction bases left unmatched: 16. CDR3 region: CASSSTFRDRAYYEQYF. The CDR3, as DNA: TGTGCCAGCTCATCTACGTTTCGGGACAGAGCCTACTACGAGCAGTACTTC.

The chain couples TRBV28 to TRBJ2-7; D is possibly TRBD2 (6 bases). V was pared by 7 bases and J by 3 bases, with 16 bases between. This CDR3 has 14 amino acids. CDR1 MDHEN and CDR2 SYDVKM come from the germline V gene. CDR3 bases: TGTGCCAGCAATTGGGGTTCGGACTACTACGAGCAGTACTTC. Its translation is CASNWGSDYYEQYF.

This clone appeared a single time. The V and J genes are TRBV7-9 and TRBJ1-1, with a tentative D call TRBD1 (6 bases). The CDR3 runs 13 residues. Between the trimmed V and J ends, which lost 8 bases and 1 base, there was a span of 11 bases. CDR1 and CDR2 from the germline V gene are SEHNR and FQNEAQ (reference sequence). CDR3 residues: CASGGQQNTEAFF. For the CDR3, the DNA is TGTGCCAGCGGCGGACAGCAGAACACTGAAGCTTTCTTT.

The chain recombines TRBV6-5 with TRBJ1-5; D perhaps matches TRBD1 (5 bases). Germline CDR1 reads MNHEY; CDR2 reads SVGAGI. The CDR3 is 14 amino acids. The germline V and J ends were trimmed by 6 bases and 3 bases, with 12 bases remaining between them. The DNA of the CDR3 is TGTGCCAGCAGGTATACGACAGACAATCAGCCCCAGCATTTT. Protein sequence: CASRYTTDNQPQHF.

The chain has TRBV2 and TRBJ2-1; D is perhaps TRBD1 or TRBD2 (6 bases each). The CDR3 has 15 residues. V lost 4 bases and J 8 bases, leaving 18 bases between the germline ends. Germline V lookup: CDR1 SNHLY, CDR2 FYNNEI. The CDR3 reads CASSAHGGRGDEQFF. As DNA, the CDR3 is TGTGCCAGCAGTGCCCATGGGGGGCGCGGCGATGAGCAGTTCTTC.

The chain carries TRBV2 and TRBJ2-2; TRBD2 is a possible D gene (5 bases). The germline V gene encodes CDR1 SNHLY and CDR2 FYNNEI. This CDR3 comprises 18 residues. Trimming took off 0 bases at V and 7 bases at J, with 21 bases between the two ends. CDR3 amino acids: CASSEARPGDLGIGELFF. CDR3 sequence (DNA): TGTGCCAGCAGTGAAGCGCGACCAGGTGACCTCGGGATCGGGGAGCTGTTTTTT. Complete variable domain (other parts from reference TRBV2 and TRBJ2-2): EPEVTQTPSHQVTQMGQEVILRCVPISNHLYFYWYRQILGQKVEFLVSFYNNEISEKSEIFDDQFSVERPDGSNFTLKIRSTKLEDSAMYFCASSEARPGDLGIGELFFGEGSRLTVL.

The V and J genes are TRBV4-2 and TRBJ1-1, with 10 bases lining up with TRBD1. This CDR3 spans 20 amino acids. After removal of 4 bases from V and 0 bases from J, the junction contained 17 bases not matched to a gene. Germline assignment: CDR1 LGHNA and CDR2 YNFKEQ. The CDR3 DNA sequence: TGTGCCAGCAGCCTCTCTCTCTTCGCCAGGGACAGGGGAATGAACACTGAAGCTTTCTTT. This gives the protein CASSLSLFARDRGMNTEAFF.

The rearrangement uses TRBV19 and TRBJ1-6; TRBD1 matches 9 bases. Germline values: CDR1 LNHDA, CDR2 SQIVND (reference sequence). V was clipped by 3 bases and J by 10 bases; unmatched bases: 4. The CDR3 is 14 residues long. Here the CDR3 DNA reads TGTGCCAGTAGTATGGGGACAGGGACCTCACCCCTCCACTTT. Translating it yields CASSMGTGTSPLHF. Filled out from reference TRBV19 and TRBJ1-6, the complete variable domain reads DGGITQSPKYLFRKEGQNVTLSCEQNLNHDAMYWYRQDPGQGLRLIYYSQIVNDFQKGDIAEGYSVSREKKESFPLTVTSAQKNPTAFYLCASSMGTGTSPLHFGNGTRLTVT.

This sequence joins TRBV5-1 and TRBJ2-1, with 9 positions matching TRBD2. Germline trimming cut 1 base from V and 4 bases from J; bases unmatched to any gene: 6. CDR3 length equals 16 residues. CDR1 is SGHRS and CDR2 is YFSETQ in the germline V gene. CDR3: CASSLFLAGTYNEQFF. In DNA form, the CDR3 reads TGCGCCAGCAGCTTGTTTCTAGCGGGGACGTACAATGAGCAGTTCTTC. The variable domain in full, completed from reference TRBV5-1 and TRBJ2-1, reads KAGVTQTPRYLIKTRGQQVTLSCSPISGHRSVSWYQQTPGQGLQFLFEYFSETQRNKGNFPGRFSGRQFSNSRSEMNVSTLELGDSALYLCASSLFLAGTYNEQFFGPGTRLTVL.